This TCR beta chain was sequenced in a study of cytotoxic CD8 clonotypes in ibrutinib-treated CLL. Study summary: Over 10 relapsed/refractory, roughly 15 treatment-naive; 17 IGHV unmutated. Outcomes included around 25 partial and 2 complete responses; after median roughly 69 months, 14 stayed remitted and approximately 12 progressed. Whole-study findings and limits: The clonality went up when patients responded to ibrutinib and dropped back toward baseline at progression. Baseline values of clonality outstripped age-matched healthy donors and followed circulating CD8+ T-cell counts.

Concerning this clone itself: Antigen: not known.

The CDR3 extends over 19 amino acids. Germline lookup yields CDR1 GTSNPN and CDR2 SVGIG (reference sequence). J was trimmed by 0 bases and V by 2 bases; bases with no gene match: 15. Clones were read by immunoSEQ multiplex PCR, and TCRdb kept only the in-frame ones, dropping some. This sample carries roughly 160,000 clones, more than 80% of them seen once, and the ten largest clones take about 4.6%. The receptor's source is a human donor with chronic lymphocytic leukemia. The rearrangement joins TRBV30 to TRBJ1-5; 8 bases agree with TRBD1. Material: PBMCs, obtained after 24 months of ibrutinib treatment. The CDR3, as DNA: TGTGCCTGGAGTCCCCCGGACAGGGTAAATGAGTATAGCAATCAGCCCCAGCATTTT. It yields the protein CAWSPPDRVNEYSNQPQHF.